This is a list of T cell receptor beta chains from one sample in a study of PD-L1 blockade in urothelial cancer. Libraries were prepared by immunoSEQ multiplex PCR; TCRdb keeps only in-frame clonotypes and omits some of them. The profile covers just over 40,000 clones, with around 84% appearing a single time and about 2.7% taken by the ten largest. This specimen was PBMCs, taken around atezolizumab (anti-PD-L1) treatment. These receptors were collected from a man in his 70s with urothelial cancer. Each CDR3 is given with its conserved first and last residue. The D gene is left open where the match is weak. Clone size is not always given. Where it is, it says once, few, many or a class for expanded clones.

size | D | J | V | DNA | CDR3
once | NA | TRBJ1-2 | TRBV28 | TGTGCCAGCAGTTTGGGGACACCACCTAACTATGGCTACACCTTC | CASSLGTPPNYGYTF
NA | TRBD2 | TRBJ2-1 | TRBV5-4 | TGTGCCAGCAGCTCGGCCGTGGGAGCGGGAGTGGATGAGCAGTTCTTC | CASSSAVGAGVDEQFF
NA | TRBD2 | TRBJ2-1 | TRBV18 | TGTGCCAGCTCGGACGCTGCTAGCGGGAGAGCTAATGAGCAGTTCTTC | CASSDAASGRANEQFF
NA | NA | TRBJ2-1 | TRBV29-1 | TGCAGCGCCGGGGCGTGGGCAGGGGCCGGGCGGGAGCAGTTCTTC | CSAGAWAGAGREQFF
few | NA | TRBJ1-2 | TRBV9 | TGTGCCAGCAGCGTAGAGGCGGCAGGGTGGTCGGGCTACACCTTC | CASSVEAAGWSGYTF
NA | NA | TRBJ2-1 | TRBV4-1 | TGCGCCAGCAGCCACGCGCCGGGTGACCAGTTCTTC | CASSHAPGDQFF
few | TRBD1 | TRBJ2-7 | TRBV7-9 | TGTGCCAGCAGCTCAAGGACAGGGGGAATGGGCGAGCAGTACTTC | CASSSRTGGMGEQYF
NA | NA | TRBJ2-6 | TRBV7-3 | TGTGCCAGCAGCTTAGTATTGTCTGGGGCCAACGTCCTGACTTTC | CASSLVLSGANVLTF
NA | NA | TRBJ1-5 | TRBV28 | TGTGCCAGCAAGGGGCGCCCCCGAGAGCCCCAGCATTTT | CASKGRPREPQHF
NA | NA | TRBJ2-3 | TRBV30 | TGTGCCTGGAGTGTACTAGGGGGAGTCGGAGATACGCAGTATTTT | CAWSVLGGVGDTQYF
NA | TRBD1 | TRBJ2-1 | TRBV28 | TGTGCCTTCGATTTCGGTGGACAGGGCTACAATGAGCAGTTCTTC | CAFDFGGQGYNEQFF
NA | NA | TRBJ2-5 | TRBV28 | TGTGCCAGCAGTTTAGGGGCGAGGGGCAGGGGAGAGACCCAGTACTTC | CASSLGARGRGETQYF
NA | TRBD1 | TRBJ2-6 | TRBV10-3 | TGTGCCATCAGCGGACAGGGGGCTAGCTCTGGGGCCAACGTCCTGACTTTC | CAISGQGASSGANVLTF
NA | NA | TRBJ1-2 | TRBV19 | TGTGCCAGTAGTACCCAATTGTATGGCTACACCTTC | CASSTQLYGYTF
NA | NA | TRBJ1-2 | TRBV9 | TGTGCCAGCAGCGTAGAGCCAGGGCGTAACTATGGCTACACCTTC | CASSVEPGRNYGYTF
NA | NA | TRBJ2-3 | TRBV4-2 | TGTGCCAGCAGCCAAGATCGAGAGGAGGTAGATACGCAGTATTTT | CASSQDREEVDTQYF
NA | TRBD1 | TRBJ1-1 | TRBV19 | TGTGCCACTCGGACAGGGGGTGACACTGAAGCTTTCTTT | CATRTGGDTEAFF
NA | TRBD1 | TRBJ2-7 | TRBV5-6 | TGTGCCAGCAGCTTGGATAGACAGGGGCACCCCTACGAGCAGTACTTC | CASSLDRQGHPYEQYF
NA | TRBD1 | TRBJ1-2 | TRBV6-5 | TGTGCCAGCAGGAACAGGGGGGACGACTACACCTTC | CASRNRGDDYTF
once | TRBD1 | TRBJ1-2 | TRBV6-5 | TGTGCCAGCAGTTACTGGAGGACAGGGGGGAACTATGGCTACACCTTC | CASSYWRTGGNYGYTF
NA | NA | TRBJ2-6 | TRBV10-3 | TGTGCCATCAGTCCGGGACTTAAACCGCCCTCTGGGGCCAACGTCCTGACTTTC | CAISPGLKPPSGANVLTF
NA | TRBD2 | TRBJ2-7 | TRBV5-1 | TGCGCCAGCAGCCTTGGGACTAGCGGGGTCTACGAGCAGTACTTC | CASSLGTSGVYEQYF
NA | NA | TRBJ1-4 | TRBV19 | TGTGCCAGTAGTATCGGGGGGAGTGTTGAAAAACTGTTTTTT | CASSIGGSVEKLFF
NA | NA | TRBJ2-7 | TRBV7-9 | TGTGCCAGCAGCTCGAACAGGGACTACGAGCAGTACTTC | CASSSNRDYEQYF
NA | NA | TRBJ2-6 | TRBV25-1 | TGTGCCAGCAGTGCACTGAGCTCTGGGGCCAACGTCCTGACTTTC | CASSALSSGANVLTF
NA | TRBD1 | TRBJ2-1 | TRBV7-9 | TGTGCCAGCAGCTTAGCGACAGGGTGGGATGAGCAGTTCTTC | CASSLATGWDEQFF
few | TRBD1 | TRBJ1-3 | TRBV18 | TGTGCCAGCTCACCTGGGACAGCCTCTGGAAACACCATATATTTT | CASSPGTASGNTIYF
NA | NA | TRBJ2-3 | TRBV5-1 | TGCGCCAGCAGCTTGGTGAGTGCAGATACGCAGTATTTT | CASSLVSADTQYF
NA | NA | TRBJ1-4 | TRBV2 | TGTGCCAGCAGGGAACAGACTAATGAAAAACTGTTTTTT | CASREQTNEKLFF
NA | NA | TRBJ2-2 | TRBV18 | TGTGCCAGCTCACCACTCTCGGACACCGGGGAGCTGTTTTTT | CASSPLSDTGELFF
NA | TRBD2 | TRBJ2-7 | TRBV19 | TGTGCCAGTAGTGGGGAGCTAGCGGGCCCACTTGAGCAGTACTTC | CASSGELAGPLEQYF
once | TRBD1 | TRBJ1-1 | TRBV6-5 | TGTGCCAGCAGTTACACCCCGGAGGGACAGCAAGCTTTCTTT | CASSYTPEGQQAFF
NA | NA | TRBJ2-3 | TRBV29-1 | TGCAGCGTTGAAAGAGTTTCAGATACGCAGTATTTT | CSVERVSDTQYF
NA | TRBD1 | TRBJ2-1 | TRBV2 | TGTGCCAGCAGTGAAAGGGACAGGGGGCAGCCCTACAATGAGCAGTTCTTC | CASSERDRGQPYNEQFF
NA | NA | TRBJ2-7 | TRBV6-1 | TGTGCCAGCAGTGATGAGTACTACGAGCAGTACTTC | CASSDEYYEQYF
NA | TRBD1 | TRBJ2-1 | TRBV19 | TGTGCCAGTACCCGACAGGGAATTAATGAGCAGTTCTTC | CASTRQGINEQFF
NA | NA | TRBJ1-5 | TRBV5-1 | TGCGCCAGCAGCTCCGACGGGGGAAGCAATCAGCCCCAGCATTTT | CASSSDGGSNQPQHF
NA | NA | TRBJ1-4 | TRBV9 | TGTGCCAGCTCAGCTCGTACCAGGGATGGCGAAAAACTGTTTTTT | CASSARTRDGEKLFF
NA | NA | TRBJ2-7 | TRBV6-5 | TGTGCCAGCAGTTACTCGATTACAAACTTC | CASSYSITNF